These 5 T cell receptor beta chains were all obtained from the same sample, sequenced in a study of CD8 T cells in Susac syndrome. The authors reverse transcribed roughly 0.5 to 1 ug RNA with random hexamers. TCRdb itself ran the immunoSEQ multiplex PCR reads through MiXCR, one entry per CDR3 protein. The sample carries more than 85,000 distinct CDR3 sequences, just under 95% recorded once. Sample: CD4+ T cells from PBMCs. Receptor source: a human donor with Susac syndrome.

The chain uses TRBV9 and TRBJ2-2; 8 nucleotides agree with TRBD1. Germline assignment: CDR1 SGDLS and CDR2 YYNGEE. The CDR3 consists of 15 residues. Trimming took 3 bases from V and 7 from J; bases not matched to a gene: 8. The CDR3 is CASSADRGRVGELFF. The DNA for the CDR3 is TGTGCCAGCAGCGCCGACAGGGGAAGGGTCGGGGAGCTGTTTTTT. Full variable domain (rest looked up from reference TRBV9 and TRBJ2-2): DSGVTQTPKHLITATGQRVTLRCSPRSGDLSVYWYQQSLDQGLQFLIQYYNGEERAKGNILERFSAQQFPDLHSELNLSSLELGDSALYFCASSADRGRVGELFFGEGSRLTVL.

The CDR3 protein is CAMRGPYTDTQYF. CDR3 DNA: TGTGCCATGCGGGGGCCCTACACAGATACGCAGTATTTT. The V call is TRBV10-3, the J call TRBJ2-3, with D possibly being TRBD2 (7 bases). The germline CDR1 and CDR2 sequences are ENHRY and SYGVKD. The V gene lost 9 bases and the J gene lost 2 bases, with 12 bases spanning the gap. The CDR3 extends over 13 amino acids.

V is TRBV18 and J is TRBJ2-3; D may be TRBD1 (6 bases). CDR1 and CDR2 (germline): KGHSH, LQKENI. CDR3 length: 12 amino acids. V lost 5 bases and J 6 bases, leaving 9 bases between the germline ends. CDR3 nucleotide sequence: TGTGCCAGCTCAGCAGGGGACGATACGCAGTATTTT. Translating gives CASSAGDDTQYF. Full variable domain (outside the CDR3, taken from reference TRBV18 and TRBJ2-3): NAGVMQNPRHLVRRRGQEARLRCSPMKGHSHVYWYRQLPEEGLKFMVYLQKENIIDESGMPKERFSAEFPKEGPSILRIQQVVRGDSAAYFCASSAGDDTQYFGPGTRLTVL.

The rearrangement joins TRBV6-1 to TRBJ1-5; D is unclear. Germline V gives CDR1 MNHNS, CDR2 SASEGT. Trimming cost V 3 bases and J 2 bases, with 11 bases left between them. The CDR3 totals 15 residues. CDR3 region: CASSETGSGNQPQHF. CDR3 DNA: TGTGCCAGCAGTGAGACCGGGAGCGGCAATCAGCCCCAGCATTTT.

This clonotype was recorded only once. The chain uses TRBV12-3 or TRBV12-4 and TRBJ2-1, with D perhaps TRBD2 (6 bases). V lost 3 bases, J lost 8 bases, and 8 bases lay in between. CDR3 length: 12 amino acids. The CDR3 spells CASSLGGDEQFF. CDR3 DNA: TGTGCCAGCAGTTTGGGCGGGGATGAGCAGTTCTTC.